The 10 T cell receptor beta chains reported below all come from one sample, sequenced in a study of T cells expressing NK-cell markers. TCRdb re-called the 5' RACE reads; every CDR3 protein appears as one record, without DNA. The sample has over 350,000 distinct CDR3 sequences. The sample was blood T cells: a sorted CD56 or NKG2C T cell subset, CD4+ or CD8+ T cells, or bulk PBMC T cells (not recorded which). The receptors shown here come from a woman aged 45-59 years in good health.

This rearrangement joins TRBV12-3 or TRBV12-4 to TRBJ1-5. This CDR3 spans 14 amino acids. CDR3 protein: CASSGPMDQKPQHF.

The rearrangement uses TRBV7-9 and TRBJ2-5. Germline V gives CDR1 SEHNR, CDR2 FQNEAQ (reference sequence). CDR3 length: 13 amino acids. This CDR3 reads CASGARGFETQYF. Combining the CDR3 with reference TRBV7-9 and TRBJ2-5 gives the whole variable domain DTGVSQNPRHKITKRGQNVTFRCDPISEHNRLYWYRQTLGQGPEFLTYFQNEAQLEKSRLLSDRFSAERPKGSFSTLEIQRTEQGDSAMYLCASGARGFETQYFGPGTRLLVL.

The CDR3 protein is CATRGQVRTEAFF. This chain links TRBV15 with TRBJ1-1; the D gene TCRdb calls, TRBD1, cannot be checked with no DNA. This CDR3 region has 13 residues. Germline-derived CDR1 and CDR2 are LNHNV and YYDKDF (reference sequence).

J is TRBJ2-6 and V is TRBV20-1; TCRdb reports TRBD1, a call that lacks DNA to check it against. The CDR3 is made up of 13 amino acids. Germline CDR1 is DFQATT and CDR2 is SNEGSKA (reference sequence). The CDR3 is CSAAGSGANVLTF.

This CDR3 is CASSAHSGDTQYF. This chain joins TRBV12-3 or TRBV12-4 and TRBJ2-3. The CDR3 contains 13 residues.

The J gene is TRBJ2-2, the V gene TRBV12-3 or TRBV12-4; the D gene TCRdb calls, TRBD2, cannot be checked with no DNA. This CDR3 has 18 residues. The CDR3 protein is CASSYLLKAGASTGELFF.

This chain uses TRBV5-1 with TRBJ2-2; as DNA is missing, the TRBD1 call by TCRdb cannot be tested. In germline, CDR1 is SGHRS, CDR2 YFSETQ. The CDR3 extends over 17 amino acids. The CDR3 sequence is CASRFTPGTGGPGELFF.

This chain connects TRBV6-5 to TRBJ1-2. This CDR3 comprises 13 residues. Germline assignment: CDR1 MNHEY and CDR2 SVGAGI. This chain's CDR3 is CASTSLGNYGYTF.

The genes are TRBV5-6 and TRBJ2-1; TCRdb's assignment of TRBD1 cannot be checked, as there is no DNA. In germline, CDR1 is SGHDT, CDR2 YYEEEE. The CDR3 has 15 residues. The CDR3 sequence: CASSFGGQGHNEQFF.

V is TRBV20-1 and J is TRBJ2-2; without DNA, the TCRdb call of TRBD1 cannot be checked. This CDR3 has 15 amino acids. The germline V gene has CDR1 DFQATT and CDR2 SNEGSKA (reference sequence). The CDR3 sequence is CSANPPSRATGELFF.